Listed below are T cell receptor beta chains from one sample, sequenced in a study of breast tumors, draining lymph nodes, adjacent tissues. TCRdb reprocessed the multiplex PCR reads via MiXCR and lists one record per CDR3 protein. The profile shows around 130,000 distinct CDR3 sequences, 21% of them singletons. Sequenced sample: axillary lymph node tissue. The source of these receptors is a female donor with breast cancer. Some clones in this sample may be carry-over from other donors' samples. CDR3s include the opening cysteine and the closing phenylalanine or tryptophan. A D gene is named only where the DNA matches it firmly. Not all rows give a size; the values are once, few, many and, for expanded clones, a class.

V	size	J	D	DNA	CDR3
TRBV6-5	many	TRBJ2-2	.	TGTGCCAGCAGTTTCTCGAATACCGGGGAGCTGTTTTTT	CASSFSNTGELFF
TRBV19	many	TRBJ2-1	.	TGTGCCAGTAGTGGCCCCCCCGGGAGCACTTACAATGAGCAGTTCTTC	CASSGPPGSTYNEQFF
TRBV4-1	many	TRBJ2-7	.	TGCGCCAGCAGCCAAGAGCCCCCCGCAGGATCGAGATTGGAGCAGTACTTC	CASSQEPPAGSRLEQYF
TRBV10-3	many	TRBJ2-3	.	TGTGCCATCAGTGAGAGAGCCGACACAGATACGCAGTATTTT	CAISERADTDTQYF
TRBV7-9	few	TRBJ2-3	TRBD1	TGTGCCAGCAGACACTTGCTGGGGACAGCAGATACGCAGTATTTT	CASRHLLGTADTQYF
TRBV5-1	.	TRBJ1-6	TRBD1	TGCGCCCGCAGCCCACGCCCTAGAGGACAGGGGAGGGGGAGTTCACCCCTCCACTTT	CARSPRPRGQGRGSSPLHF
TRBV24-1	many	TRBJ2-3	.	TGTGCCACCAGTGCGTTGGCAGATACGCAGTATTTT	CATSALADTQYF
TRBV2	many	TRBJ2-7	TRBD2	TGTGCCAGCAAGTTGCTAGCGGGCAACGAGCAGTACTTC	CASKLLAGNEQYF
TRBV12-3/TRBV12-4	many	TRBJ2-5	TRBD1	TGTGCCAGCAGCAGACAGGGGTACCAAGAGACCCAGTACTTC	CASSRQGYQETQYF
TRBV29-1	many	TRBJ2-1	TRBD2	TGCAGCGCCCCGCGGGAGACTAGTCACAATGAGCAGTTCTTC	CSAPRETSHNEQFF
TRBV10-2	many	TRBJ1-5	TRBD1	TGCGCCAGTGGGACAGGGGTATATCAGCCCCAGCATTTT	CASGTGVYQPQHF
TRBV20-1	many	TRBJ2-3	.	TGCAGTGCTAGAGATTTAGTCGGGAGCCCAGATACGCAGTATTTT	CSARDLVGSPDTQYF
TRBV20-1	many	TRBJ2-7	TRBD2	TGCAGTGCTATCCTAGCGGGGTCCTACGAGCAGTACTTC	CSAILAGSYEQYF
TRBV4-1	many	TRBJ2-1	TRBD1	TGCGCCAGCAGCCTATCAGGGGGCTCCTACAATGAGCAGTTCTTC	CASSLSGGSYNEQFF
TRBV10-1	many	TRBJ2-1	TRBD2	TGCGCCAGCAGCGCCAGCGGGAGCTCCTACAATGAGCAGTTCTTC	CASSASGSSYNEQFF
TRBV20-1	many	TRBJ1-2	.	TGCAGTGGCGATGGGAACTTACCCTATGGCTACACCTTC	CSGDGNLPYGYTF
TRBV18	.	TRBJ2-1	TRBD2	TGTGCCAGCTCACCCGAGGGACTAGCGAGAGGTGGAACCTACAATGAGCAATTCTTC	CASSPEGLARGGTYNEQFF
TRBV27	.	TRBJ1-2	.	TGTGCCAGCAGTTTAATCCGGTCAGGAAACGGTGGCTACACCTTC	CASSLIRSGNGGYTF
TRBV11-2	many	TRBJ1-4	.	TGTGCCAGCAGTTTAGGGGACTCAACTAATGAAAAACTGTTTTTT	CASSLGDSTNEKLFF
TRBV6-1	many	TRBJ2-7	.	TGTGCCAGCAAGGAGCTAGCTTCCTACGAGCAGTACTTC	CASKELASYEQYF
TRBV20-1	many	TRBJ2-5	.	TGCAGTGCCCCCTCTACCCTAGCGATGGGAGAGACCCAGTACTTC	CSAPSTLAMGETQYF
TRBV3-1	many	TRBJ2-5	TRBD2	TGTGCCAGCAGCCATTCCCAGGGACTAGCGGGCCAAGAGACCCAGTACTTC	CASSHSQGLAGQETQYF
TRBV20-1	.	TRBJ1-1	.	TGCAGTGCTAGAAAGAACACTGAAGCTTTCTTT	CSARKNTEAFF
TRBV11-3	many	TRBJ2-7	.	TGTGCCAGCAGCTTAGTTCAGGGGCGCGAGCAGTACTTC	CASSLVQGREQYF
TRBV5-4	many	TRBJ1-4	.	TGTGCCAGCAGCTTCGGGCTGAGTAATGAAAAACTGTTTTTT	CASSFGLSNEKLFF
TRBV4-1	many	TRBJ1-6	.	TGCGCCAGCAGCCAAAGGGGCGGGGGCCTCAGTGATCAGTCACCCCTCCACTTT	CASSQRGGGLSDQSPLHF
TRBV7-8	many	TRBJ2-2	TRBD2	TGTGCCAGCAGCCGGACTAGCGGGAGGGCGGACACCGGGGAGCTGTTTTTT	CASSRTSGRADTGELFF
TRBV11-2	many	TRBJ2-1	TRBD2	TGTGCCAGCAGCTTACGGCCAACTAGCGTTTACAATGAGCAGTTCTTC	CASSLRPTSVYNEQFF
TRBV2	many	TRBJ2-7	.	TGTGCCAGCAGAGCCTCGGGTGGGGTCGAGCAGTACTTC	CASRASGGVEQYF
TRBV27	.	TRBJ2-3	TRBD2	TGTGCCAGCACACCGGGGAGGGGTCGCGGCTTGAGCACAGATACGCAGTATTTT	CASTPGRGRGLSTDTQYF
TRBV12-3/TRBV12-4	few	TRBJ1-1	.	TGTGCCAGCAGTTTACAGGGGAACACTGAAGCTTTCTTT	CASSLQGNTEAFF
TRBV20-1	many	TRBJ2-1	TRBD2	TGCAGTGCTAGAGCTATAGCGGGAGGCCCAGACGGTGAGCAGTTCTTC	CSARAIAGGPDGEQFF
TRBV30	many	TRBJ2-5	TRBD1	TGTGCCTGGGGGACAGGGAACCGAGAGACCCAGTACTTC	CAWGTGNRETQYF
TRBV11-2	many	TRBJ1-2	.	TGTGCCAGCAGCTTAGTACGTGGTTTTAGCGGCTACACCTTC	CASSLVRGFSGYTF
TRBV7-2	many	TRBJ2-5	.	TGTGCCAGCAGCTTAGCGCAGGGTCCCCAGTACTTC	CASSLAQGPQYF
TRBV20-1	many	TRBJ2-5	.	TGCAGTGCCGAGGGTTTCAGAAAAGAGACCCAGTACTTC	CSAEGFRKETQYF
TRBV14	many	TRBJ2-2	.	TGTGCCAGCAGCGATCAGGACACCGGGGAGCTGTTTTTT	CASSDQDTGELFF
TRBV5-1	many	TRBJ1-5	.	TGCGCCAGCAGCTTGGGGGACGGGGTTCAGCCCCAGCATTTT	CASSLGDGVQPQHF
TRBV5-4	many	TRBJ2-3	TRBD2	TGTGCCAGCAGCTTGTTGCGGGAGGGACCAGATACGCAGTATTTT	CASSLLREGPDTQYF
TRBV29-1	many	TRBJ2-7	TRBD1	TGCAGCGTTCGGACAGGACGTTCCTACGAGCAGTACTTC	CSVRTGRSYEQYF
TRBV20-1	many	TRBJ2-3	.	TGCAGTGCTAGGGGTACGGAGCGGAGCACAGATACGCAGTATTTT	CSARGTERSTDTQYF
TRBV11-2	.	TRBJ1-2	.	TGTGCCGGCGGCTTAGCGACAAGCTATGGCTACACCTTC	CAGGLATSYGYTF
TRBV5-4	many	TRBJ1-6	.	TGTGCCAGCAGCTTGGACGGGAATAATTCACCCCTCCACTTT	CASSLDGNNSPLHF
TRBV5-1	many	TRBJ2-7	TRBD2	TGCGCCAGCAGCAAACTAGCGGGACCCTACGAGCAGTACTTC	CASSKLAGPYEQYF
TRBV20-1	.	TRBJ2-3	.	TGCAGTGCTAGAGATCTACGGGGGCTGAGCACAGATACGCAGTATTTT	CSARDLRGLSTDTQYF
TRBV6-1	many	TRBJ1-4	.	TGTGCCAGCAGCAATACAGGGTTACGTGAAAAACTGTTTTTT	CASSNTGLREKLFF
TRBV12-5	many	TRBJ2-1	.	TGTGCTAGTGGTTTCGGACCTCCCTACAATGAGCAGTTCTTC	CASGFGPPYNEQFF
TRBV6-6	few	TRBJ2-1	TRBD2	TGTGACAGCAGTTACTCTAGCGGGAGGCTGGGGTACAATGAGCAGTTCTTC	CDSSYSSGRLGYNEQFF
TRBV6-6	once	TRBJ1-1	TRBD1	TGTGCCAGCAGTTGGACAGGGATGAACACTGAAGCTTTCTTT	CASSWTGMNTEAFF
TRBV20-1	many	TRBJ1-3	.	TGCAGTGCTCGGCATACTGGAAACACCATATATTTT	CSARHTGNTIYF
TRBV3-1	few	TRBJ2-2	.	TGTGCCAGCAGCCAAGAACAGGCGGTACGCACCGGGGAGCTGTTTTTT	CASSQEQAVRTGELFF
TRBV10-3	many	TRBJ2-5	TRBD1	TGTGCCATCAGTGAGTCTCGACAGGGGGCGCGGGAGACCCAGTACTTC	CAISESRQGARETQYF
TRBV9	many	TRBJ2-3	.	TGTGCCAGCAGCGTAGTGGATTCCACAGATACGCAGTATTTT	CASSVVDSTDTQYF
TRBV20-1	many	TRBJ2-5	TRBD2	TGCAGTGCGGGAACGCCAGGGAGACTAGCAGACCAAGAGACCCAGTACTTC	CSAGTPGRLADQETQYF
TRBV19	.	TRBJ2-1	TRBD1	TGTGCCAGTAGTCTCGGACAGGGGATATTCAATGAGCAGTTCTTC	CASSLGQGIFNEQFF
TRBV20-1	many	TRBJ2-7	TRBD2	TGCAGTGCTAGAGAGGGGACTAGCGGTCTCTACGAGCAGTACTTC	CSAREGTSGLYEQYF
TRBV5-4	few	TRBJ2-2	.	TGTGCCAGCAGCACAGGACTGCACGCCGCGAACACCGGGGAGCTGTTTTTT	CASSTGLHAANTGELFF
TRBV12-3/TRBV12-4	many	TRBJ2-1	.	TGTGCCAGCAGCTTTATAAACAGGTTGAATGAGCAGTTCTTC	CASSFINRLNEQFF
TRBV6-5	many	TRBJ2-7	.	TGTGCCAGCAGCCCTCCCGGGGACGAGCAGTACTTC	CASSPPGDEQYF
TRBV7-8	many	TRBJ2-2	TRBD2	TGTGCCAGCAGCTCACTAGCGGTGGGTTTGATCGGGGAGCTGTTTTTT	CASSSLAVGLIGELFF